The sequence of this T cell receptor (beta chain) was determined in a study of T cell responses to AZD1222 COVID-19 vaccine. The V gene lost 8 bases and the J gene lost 4 bases, with 11 bases spanning the gap. Germline V gives CDR1 MNHNY, CDR2 SVGAGI (reference sequence). This CDR3 comprises 12 residues. Combined were second doses at about 4 or about 12 weeks. Study-wide results and limits: Nearly half of spike-specific TCRs reportedly go after variant regions that carry no mutations. At baseline, just five to seven AZD1222 recipients tested seropositive. The donor cohort was predominantly white British with a female majority, and clonal diversity may have been underestimated.

For this clone: What it recognizes is unknown.

Measured with immunoSEQ multiplex PCR; TCRdb has only the in-frame clones, and not every one. This table holds roughly 120,000 clones, around nine tenths found once. This sequence was found in an adult who received the AZD1222 COVID-19 vaccine. Specimen: peripheral blood, collected 28 days after the second AZD1222 dose. This rearrangement joins TRBV6-6 to TRBJ2-5, with D possibly matching TRBD2 (7 bases). CDR3 sequence reads: CASSGGRETQYF. CDR3 bases: TGTGCCAGCTCCGGGGGGCGAGAGACCCAGTACTTC.